This T cell receptor (beta chain) was sequenced for a study of OX40 agonist ivuxolimab in advanced cancers. In the study overall: Hepatocellular carcinoma, melanoma, renal cell or head and neck cancer occurred in dose-escalation patients. Age averaged approximately 60 years (range roughly 20 to 90), and about 86% were male.

Clones were sequenced by immunoSEQ multiplex PCR, and TCRdb holds only the in-frame ones, with some missing. The sample comprises 40,000 to 60,000 clones, roughly 93% of which are singletons, and roughly 22% rests with the top ten. Excluded were patients having autoimmune disease history or systemic immunosuppression. This CDR3 region has 16 residues. Germline values: CDR1 LGHNA, CDR2 YSLEER. V lost 0 bases to trimming and J lost 7 bases, with 16 bases between them. The sequence derives from an adult with an advanced solid tumor such as melanoma, head and neck, liver or kidney cancer. The input for sequencing was CD4+ or CD8+ T cells sorted from blood, taken in a trial of the OX40 agonist ivuxolimab. V is TRBV4-3 and J is TRBJ2-1, with a tentative D call TRBD2 (5 bases). The CDR3: CASSQDRGSDVNEQFF. DNA for the CDR3: TGCGCCAGCAGCCAAGATCGAGGGAGCGACGTGAATGAGCAGTTCTTC.